This T cell receptor beta chain was documented in a study of immune characterization of retroperitoneal liposarcoma. V dropped 1 base and J dropped 7; count of bases not matched to a gene: 13. This CDR3 spans 17 amino acids. Per germline, CDR1 SGHVS and CDR2 FQNEAQ. This clonotype is medium-sized by share. TCRdb recomputed calls from the PCR reads with MiXCR, one row per CDR3 protein. The sample holds around 4,600 distinct CDR3 sequences; under 40% are singletons and the top ten take around 28%. The sequence came from a female donor with retroperitoneal liposarcoma. The chain is built from TRBV7-8 and TRBJ2-5, with 9 bases lining up with TRBD1. Input material: tumor tissue. The CDR3 spells CASSLGTGGHWGWTQYF. The CDR3 bases are TGTGCCAGCAGCTTAGGAACAGGGGGCCACTGGGGATGGACCCAGTACTTC.